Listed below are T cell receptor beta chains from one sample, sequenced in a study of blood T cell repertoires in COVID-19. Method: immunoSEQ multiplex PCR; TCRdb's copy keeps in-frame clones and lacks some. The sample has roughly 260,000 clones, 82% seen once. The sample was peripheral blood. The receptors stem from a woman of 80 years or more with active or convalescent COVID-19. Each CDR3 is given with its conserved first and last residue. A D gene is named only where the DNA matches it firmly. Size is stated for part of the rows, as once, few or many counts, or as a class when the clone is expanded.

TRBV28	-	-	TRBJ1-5	TGTGCCACCGACAGGCTAAATCAGCCCCAGCATTTT	CATDRLNQPQHF
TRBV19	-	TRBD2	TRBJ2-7	TGTGCCAGTACCACGGGCAGCGGGGGTACCTACGAGCAGTACTTC	CASTTGSGGTYEQYF
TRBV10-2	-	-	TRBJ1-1	TGCGCCAGCAGTGAGAGGGTCGGGGGGGCTGAAGCTTTCTTT	CASSERVGGAEAFF
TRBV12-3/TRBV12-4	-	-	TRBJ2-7	TGTGCCAGCAGTTTCAGCCTAGCCTACGAGCAGTACTTC	CASSFSLAYEQYF
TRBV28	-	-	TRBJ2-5	TGTGCCAGCAGTTTGGTCGGGTCCGAGACCCAGTACTTC	CASSLVGSETQYF
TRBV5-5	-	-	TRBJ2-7	TGTGCCAGCAGCCCTTATCCCGCGAACTCCTACGAGCAGTACTTC	CASSPYPANSYEQYF
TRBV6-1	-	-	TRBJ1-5	TGTGCCAGCACTGAAGGGCAGGCGAATCAGCCCCAGCATTTT	CASTEGQANQPQHF
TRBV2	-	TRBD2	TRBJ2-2	TGTGCCAGCAGTGTGATGACTAGCGTTAACGGGGAGCTGTTTTTT	CASSVMTSVNGELFF
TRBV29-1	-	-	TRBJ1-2	TGCAGCGTTGCGAACCGAGTTAACTATGGCTACACCTTT	CSVANRVNYGYTF
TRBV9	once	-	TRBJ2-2	TGTGCCAGCAGCCCCTCGAGGGCGCGGAACACCGGGGAGCTGTTTTTT	CASSPSRARNTGELFF
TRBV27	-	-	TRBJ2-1	TGTGCCAGCAGTTTATCCCTAGGAGTTGAGCAGTTCTTC	CASSLSLGVEQFF
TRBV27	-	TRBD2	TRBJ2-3	TGTGCCAGCACTACTTCTGAGCTAGCGGGGGCGAATACGCAGTATTTT	CASTTSELAGANTQYF
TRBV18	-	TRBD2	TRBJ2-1	TGTGCCAGCTCTCAACTAGCGGGGGTCTACAATGAGCAGTTCTTC	CASSQLAGVYNEQFF
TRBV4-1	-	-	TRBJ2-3	TGCGCCAGCAGCCAAGAAACAAGAATCTTCACAGATACGCAGTATTTT	CASSQETRIFTDTQYF
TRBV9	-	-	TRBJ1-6	TGTGCCAGCAGCGTAGGGGGGGTCTATAATTCACCCCTCCACTTT	CASSVGGVYNSPLHF
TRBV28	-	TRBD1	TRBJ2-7	TGTGCCAGCAGCGACAGGGAGAGCTCCTACGAGCAGTACTTC	CASSDRESSYEQYF
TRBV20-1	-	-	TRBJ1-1	TGCAGTGCTAGTAGCGGGCCCACTGAAGCTTTCTTT	CSASSGPTEAFF
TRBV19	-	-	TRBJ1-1	TGTGCCAGTAGTATAGGAGGAGGCACTGAAGCTTTCTTT	CASSIGGGTEAFF
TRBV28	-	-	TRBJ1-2	TGTGCCAGCAGTTCCTCATGGACAAGAACTATCTATGGCTACACCTTC	CASSSSWTRTIYGYTF
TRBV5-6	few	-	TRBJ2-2	TGTGCCAGCAGCTTGGAACGGGTGACCGGGGAGCTGTTTTTT	CASSLERVTGELFF
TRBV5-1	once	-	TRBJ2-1	TGCGCCAGCAGCTTGGCCAGGTACAATGAGCAGTTCTTC	CASSLARYNEQFF
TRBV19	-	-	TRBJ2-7	TGTGCCAGTAGTCAGGGCTACGAGCAGTACTTC	CASSQGYEQYF
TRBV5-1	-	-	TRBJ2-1	TGCGCCAGCAGCCCCACAACAGGGTACAATGAGCAGTTCTTC	CASSPTTGYNEQFF
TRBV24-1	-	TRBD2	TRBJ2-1	TGTGCCACCAGTGCTGGACTAGCGGGGCTCCACTCCTACAATGAGCAGTTCTTC	CATSAGLAGLHSYNEQFF
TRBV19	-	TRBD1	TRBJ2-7	TGTGCCAGTAGTATGAGAGCCGGGACAGACTCCTACGAGCAGTACTTC	CASSMRAGTDSYEQYF
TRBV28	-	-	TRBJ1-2	TGTGCCAGCAGTTCCCCTTTCACAGGGCCCTATGGCTACACCTTC	CASSSPFTGPYGYTF
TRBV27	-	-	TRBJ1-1	TGTGCCACCTACAAAGACAGAGCGAACACTGAAGCTTTCTTT	CATYKDRANTEAFF
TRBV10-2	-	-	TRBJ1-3	TGCGCCAGCAACAAGGGGGAATCAGGAAACACCATATATTTT	CASNKGESGNTIYF
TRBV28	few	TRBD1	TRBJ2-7	TGTGCCAGCAGTCGGGACAGGGGCGAGCAGTACTTC	CASSRDRGEQYF
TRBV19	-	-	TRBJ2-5	TGTGCCAGTAGTATCGGCCAAGAGACCCAGTACTTC	CASSIGQETQYF
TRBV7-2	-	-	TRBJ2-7	TGTGCCAGCAGCCCCCGCGTTGCGGGACAGTCCTACGAGCAGTACTTC	CASSPRVAGQSYEQYF
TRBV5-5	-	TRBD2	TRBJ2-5	TGTGCCACAAAGCGGGGGGTGGTCGTTGAAGAGACCCAGTACTTC	CATKRGVVVEETQYF
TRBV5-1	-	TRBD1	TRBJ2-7	TGCGCCAGCAGCCCCGGGACAGGGTTTGGGGAGCAGTACTTC	CASSPGTGFGEQYF
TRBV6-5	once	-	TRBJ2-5	TGTGCCAGCAGGAAACTCGGGGTATCAGGGACCCAGTACTTC	CASRKLGVSGTQYF
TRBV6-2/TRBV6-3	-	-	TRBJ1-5	TGTGCCAGCAGTCGGGGAGGTAGGAGCAATCAGCCCCAGCATTTT	CASSRGGRSNQPQHF
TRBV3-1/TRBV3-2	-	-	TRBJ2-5	TGTGCCAGCAGCCAAGTTTTAGTAACCCAAGAGACCCAGTACTTC	CASSQVLVTQETQYF
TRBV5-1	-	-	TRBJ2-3	TGCGCCAGCAGCCCGGGTCAGGGTCCTAGCACAGATACGCAGTATTTT	CASSPGQGPSTDTQYF
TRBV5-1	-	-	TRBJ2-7	TGCGCCAGCAGCTTGGATGCGGTCCCGCCCTACGAGCAGTACTTC	CASSLDAVPPYEQYF
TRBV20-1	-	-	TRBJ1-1	TGCAGTGCTAGTCAGGGAATTGAAGCTTTCTTT	CSASQGIEAFF
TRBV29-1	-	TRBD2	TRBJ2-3	TGCAGCGTAAGCGGGGTGAGCACAGATACGCAGTATTTT	CSVSGVSTDTQYF
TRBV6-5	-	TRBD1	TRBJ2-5	TGTGCCAGCACCGACAGGGGTTGGGAGACCCAGTACTTC	CASTDRGWETQYF
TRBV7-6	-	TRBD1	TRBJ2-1	TGTGCCAGCAGCACCCGACCGGGACAGGGCTACAATGAGCAGTTCTTC	CASSTRPGQGYNEQFF
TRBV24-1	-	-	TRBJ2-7	TGTGCCACCAGTGATTCCCGGCTCTCGCGAGGGTCCTACGAGCAGTACTTC	CATSDSRLSRGSYEQYF
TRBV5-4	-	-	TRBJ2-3	TGTGCCAGCAGCTTATCATCCGGACTCACAGATACGCAGTATTTT	CASSLSSGLTDTQYF
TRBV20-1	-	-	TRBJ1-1	TGCAGTGCTAGTGGTTTGGCGGGGGCGGTAGCTTTCTTT	CSASGLAGAVAFF
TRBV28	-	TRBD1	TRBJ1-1	TGTGCCAGCAGTTTGGACAGGACTGAAGCTTTCTTT	CASSLDRTEAFF
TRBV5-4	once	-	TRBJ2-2	TGTGCCAGCAGCGTGACGGGACAGAACACCGGGGAGCTGTTTTTT	CASSVTGQNTGELFF
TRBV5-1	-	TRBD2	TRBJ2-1	TGCGCCAGCAGCTTGGTACTCGGACTAGCGGATTACAATGAGCAGTTCTTC	CASSLVLGLADYNEQFF
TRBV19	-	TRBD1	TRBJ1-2	TGTGCCAGTAGTGTGCGGGACAGGGGGCCCTATGGCTACACCTTC	CASSVRDRGPYGYTF
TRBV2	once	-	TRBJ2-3	TGTGCCAGCAGTTCAGACCAGGGGTTATCTTTAGATACGCAGTATTTT	CASSSDQGLSLDTQYF
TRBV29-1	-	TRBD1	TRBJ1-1	TGCAGCGTTGAAGATGGGACAGGGGGTTTCTTT	CSVEDGTGGFF
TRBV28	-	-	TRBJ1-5	TGTGCCAGCAGTTCCCCGAGTTTGGATCAGCCCCAGCATTTT	CASSSPSLDQPQHF